This TCR beta chain came from a study of T cells in Graves' hyperthyroidism and ophthalmopathy. RNA transcripts served as the template for amplifying TCR beta CDR3 regions. HTBI primers drove first-round RT-PCR of the TCR CDR3. TCRdb passed the multiplex PCR reads through MiXCR, listing each CDR3 protein once. Here the sample spans hundreds of thousands of distinct CDR3 sequences, roughly 15% being singletons. The study enrolled patients aged 18 to 65 with newly diagnosed hyperthyroidism of under 2 months' duration. Clinicians diagnosed patients from clinical symptoms, serum thyroxine and TRAb, thyroid ultrasound and orbital computed tomography. Germline V gives CDR1 MNHEY, CDR2 SVGEGT. The V end lost 5 bases, the J end lost 5 bases, and 9 bases lay between the germline ends. The CDR3 is 12 amino acids.

V gene TRBV6-2 or TRBV6-3 combines with J gene TRBJ1-1; weak D call: TRBD1 (5 bases). Sequenced sample: blood. The TCR comes from a woman aged 18-29 years with Graves' hyperthyroidism. In DNA form, the CDR3 reads TGTGCCAGCAGTCAGACAGAAACTGAAGCTTTCTTT. Translated, it gives CASSQTETEAFF.